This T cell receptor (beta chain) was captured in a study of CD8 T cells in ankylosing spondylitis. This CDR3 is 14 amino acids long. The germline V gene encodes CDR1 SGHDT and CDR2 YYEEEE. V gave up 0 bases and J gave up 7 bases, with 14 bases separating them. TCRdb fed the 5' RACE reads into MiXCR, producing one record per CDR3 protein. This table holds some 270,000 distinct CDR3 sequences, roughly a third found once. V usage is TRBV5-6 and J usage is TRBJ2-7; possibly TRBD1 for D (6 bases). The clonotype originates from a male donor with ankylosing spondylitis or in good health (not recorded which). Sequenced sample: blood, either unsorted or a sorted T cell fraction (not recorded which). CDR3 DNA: TGTGCCAGCAGCTTGGGCGCAGGGGTCGGGGAGCAGTACTTC. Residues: CASSLGAGVGEQYF.